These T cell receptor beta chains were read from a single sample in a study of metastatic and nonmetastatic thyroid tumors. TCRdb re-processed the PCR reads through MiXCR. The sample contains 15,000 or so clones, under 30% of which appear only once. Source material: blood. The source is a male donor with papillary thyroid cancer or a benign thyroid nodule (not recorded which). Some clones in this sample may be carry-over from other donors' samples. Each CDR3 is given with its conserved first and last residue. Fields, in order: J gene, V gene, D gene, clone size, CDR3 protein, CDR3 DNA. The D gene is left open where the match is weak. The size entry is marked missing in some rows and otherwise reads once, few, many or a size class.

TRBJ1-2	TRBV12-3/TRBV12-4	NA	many	CASSFRPDYGYTF	TGTGCCAGCAGTTTTCGGCCAGATTATGGCTACACCTTC
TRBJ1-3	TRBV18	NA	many	CASSPQTKGNTIYF	TGTGCCAGCTCACCACAGACGAAAGGAAACACCATATATTTT
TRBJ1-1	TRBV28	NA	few	CASIPLVFATEAFF	TGTGCCAGCATACCACTGGTTTTTGCCACTGAAGCTTTCTTT
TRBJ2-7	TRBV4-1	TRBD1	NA	CASSRSPGQEAYEQYF	TGCGCCAGCAGCCGTAGTCCAGGACAGGAAGCCTACGAGCAGTACTTC
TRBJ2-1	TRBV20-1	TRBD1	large	CSATPGQGYNEQFF	TGCAGTGCCACCCCGGGACAGGGCTACAATGAGCAGTTCTTC
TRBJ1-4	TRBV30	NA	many	CAWTRTVNNEKLFF	TGTGCCTGGACCCGGACAGTTAATAATGAAAAACTGTTTTTT
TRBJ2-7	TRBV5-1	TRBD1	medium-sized	CASSLTPGQISEQYF	TGCGCCAGCAGCTTGACCCCGGGACAGATCTCCGAGCAGTACTTC
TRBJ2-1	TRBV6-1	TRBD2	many	CASKLAEHYNEQFF	TGTGCCAGCAAGCTAGCGGAGCACTACAATGAGCAGTTCTTC
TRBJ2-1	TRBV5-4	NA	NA	CASSLTAASYNEQFF	TGTGCCAGCAGCTTGACAGCAGCCTCCTACAATGAGCAGTTCTTC
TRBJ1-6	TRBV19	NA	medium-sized	CASSTTKSPLHF	TGTGCCAGTAGCACCACTAAATCACCCCTCCACTTT
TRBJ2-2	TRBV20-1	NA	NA	CSVTDQRGTGELFF	TGCAGTGTTACGGACCAGCGCGGGACCGGGGAGCTGTTTTTT
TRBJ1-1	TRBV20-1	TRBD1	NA	CSARSGQGNTEAFF	TGCAGTGCTAGATCGGGACAGGGGAATACTGAAGCTTTCTTT
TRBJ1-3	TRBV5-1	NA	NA	CASSSGVSGNTIYF	TGCGCCAGCAGCTCGGGTGTCTCTGGAAACACCATATATTTT
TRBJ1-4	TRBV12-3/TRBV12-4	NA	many	CASRSGQTNEKLFF	TGTGCCAGCAGAAGTGGACAGACTAATGAAAAACTGTTTTTT
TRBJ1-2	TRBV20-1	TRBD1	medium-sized	CSASAFGGQGKSYTF	TGCAGTGCTAGCGCTTTCGGGGGACAGGGTAAAAGCTACACCTTC
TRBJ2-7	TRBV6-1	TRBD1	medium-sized	CASSKSRDRPTYEQYF	TGTGCCAGCAGCAAATCCAGGGACAGGCCCACCTACGAGCAGTACTTC
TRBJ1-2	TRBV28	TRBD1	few	CASTGPGQYGYTF	TGTGCCAGCACGGGCCCGGGACAGTATGGCTACACCTTC
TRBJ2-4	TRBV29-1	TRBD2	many	CSVDGLGGVAKNIQYF	TGCAGCGTTGACGGGTTGGGGGGGGTAGCCAAAAACATTCAGTACTTC
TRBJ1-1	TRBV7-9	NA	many	CASSAGWGGLF	TGTGCCAGCAGCGCCGGCTGGGGGGGCCTCTTT
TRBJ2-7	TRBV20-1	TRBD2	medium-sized	CSARLAGPEQYF	TGCAGTGCCCGGCTAGCGGGACCCGAGCAGTACTTC
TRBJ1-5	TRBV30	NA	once	CAWSWPLPNQPQHF	TGTGCCTGGAGTTGGCCCCTCCCCAATCAGCCCCAGCATTTT
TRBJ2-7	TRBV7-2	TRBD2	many	CASSLHAGGTYEQYF	TGTGCCAGCAGCTTACATGCGGGGGGCACCTACGAGCAGTACTTC
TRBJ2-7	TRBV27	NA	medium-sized	CASSLAVTYEQYF	TGTGCCAGCAGTTTAGCAGTAACCTACGAGCAGTACTTC
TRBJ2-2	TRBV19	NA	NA	CASSQGIYTGELLF	TGTGCCAGTAGTCAGGGTATCTATACCGGGGAGCTGCTTTTT
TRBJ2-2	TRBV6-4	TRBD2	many	CASTPLAGAAGELFF	TGTGCCAGCACCCCCTTAGCGGGAGCGGCCGGGGAGCTGTTTTTT